This TCR beta chain came from a study of blood T cell repertoires in COVID-19. The data were produced by immunoSEQ multiplex PCR, yet TCRdb's version contains in-frame clones alone and is incomplete. The sample lists about 50,000 clones, 65% to 80% occurring once. This clone was picked up one time. The CDR3 consists of 17 residues. V lost 5 bases to trimming and J lost 4 bases, with 21 bases between them. Germline assignment: CDR1 SEHNR and CDR2 FQNEAQ (reference sequence). This TCR was recovered from a man aged 70-80 years with acute or convalescent COVID-19. Source material: peripheral blood. This sequence joins TRBV7-9 and TRBJ2-1; D might be TRBD1 (5 bases). The CDR3 DNA reads TGTGCCAGCAGCGCCCGACAGAGACCCTCCTCGTACAATGAGCAGTTCTTC. This codes for CASSARQRPSSYNEQFF.